Below are 11 T cell receptor beta chains sequenced from a single sample in a study of blood T cell repertoires in COVID-19 (TCRdb year 2020). Receptor libraries were prepared by the immunoSEQ multiplex PCR assay. TCRdb limited this immuneACCESS table to in-frame rearrangements with V and J called. A share of clones is missing; checked studies link under half to unresolved V genes, and the rest is unexplained. The sample table records more than 150,000 clones; roughly four fifths of these occur just once. The leading ten clones occupy about an eighth of the sample. Sequenced sample: PBMCs or T cells enriched from blood (not recorded which). Receptors originate from a man aged 35-49 years who had recovered from COVID-19.

V gene TRBV6-5 combines with J gene TRBJ1-6, with a weak D call TRBD1 (5 bases). V was trimmed by 6 bases and J by 13 bases, leaving 16 bases between them. This CDR3 spans 13 amino acids. CDR1 and CDR2 from the germline V gene are MNHEY and SVGAGI. The CDR3: CASSIGRVTPLHF. CDR3 in DNA: TGTGCCAGCAGCATTGGCAGGGTAACTCCCCTCCACTTT.

The chain recombines TRBV30 with TRBJ2-2; D remains ambiguous. V lost 0 bases to trimming and J lost 6 bases, with 8 bases between them. Germline assignment: CDR1 GTSNPN and CDR2 SVGIG (reference sequence). CDR3 size: 13 residues. The CDR3 is CAWSVWSPGELFF. The CDR3, as DNA: TGTGCCTGGAGTGTATGGAGCCCCGGGGAGCTGTTTTTT.

The count of this clone is one. The chain is built from TRBV4-2 and TRBJ1-6; 7 bases fit TRBD1. CDR1 LGHNA and CDR2 YNFKEQ come from the germline V gene. The CDR3 has 17 residues. Trimming took 0 bases from V and 7 from J; bases not matched to a gene: 9. The CDR3 reads CASSQEWRQGSNSPLHF. The CDR3 DNA reads TGTGCCAGCAGCCAAGAGTGGCGACAGGGCAGCAATTCACCCCTCCACTTT.

The chain carries TRBV6-5 and TRBJ2-7, with 7 nucleotides matching TRBD2. The germline V gene encodes CDR1 MNHEY and CDR2 SVGAGI. The V gene end was trimmed by 3 bases and the J gene end by 0 bases; junction bases not matched to a gene: 8. CDR3 size: 16 residues. The CDR3 DNA reads TGTGCCAGCAGTTATTACCTAGCGGATAGCTCCTACGAGCAGTACTTC. Translated: CASSYYLADSSYEQYF.

The chain has TRBV5-6 and TRBJ1-5, with D possibly being TRBD1 (6 bases). V was shortened by 0 bases and J by 9 bases, with 22 bases between the two germline ends. This CDR3 has 17 residues. CDR1 and CDR2 from the germline V gene are SGHDT and YYEEEE. CDR3 sequence (DNA): TGTGCCAGCAGCTTGGCCGTTTCAGGGGCATTAGGTGGGCCCCAGCATTTT. Amino acids: CASSLAVSGALGGPQHF.

This sequence joins TRBV6-5 and TRBJ2-3; the D is unclear. In germline, CDR1 is MNHEY, CDR2 SVGAGI. The ends were cut back, 8 bases at V and 6 bases at J, with 15 bases in the middle. The CDR3 runs to 13 residues. For the CDR3, the DNA is TGTGCCAGCGGAGTCCAACTTCACGATACGCAGTATTTT. It codes for CASGVQLHDTQYF.

The chain recombines TRBV18 with TRBJ1-1; D perhaps matches TRBD1 (6 bases). Germline CDR1 KGHSH, CDR2 LQKENI. The CDR3 spans 14 residues. V gave up 5 bases and J gave up 4 bases, with 14 bases separating them. The CDR3, as DNA: TGTGCCAGCTCATCAAACAGGGTGGGCACTGAAGCTTTCTTT. It specifies CASSSNRVGTEAFF.

The chain joins TRBV25-1 to TRBJ1-4; maybe TRBD1 (5 bases). V lost 1 base to trimming and J lost 8 bases, with 11 bases between them. The V gene's germline CDR1 is MGHDK and CDR2 SYGVNS. CDR3 length: 14 residues. CDR3 sequence: CASSESLAGEKLFF. CDR3 coding DNA: TGTGCCAGCAGTGAATCCTTGGCAGGGGAAAAACTGTTTTTT. The full variable domain, with the rest looked up from reference TRBV25-1 and TRBJ1-4, is EADIYQTPRYLVIGTGKKITLECSQTMGHDKMYWYQQDPGMELHLIHYSYGVNSTEKGDLSSESTVSRIRTEHFPLTLESARPSHTSQYLCASSESLAGEKLFFGSGTQLSVL.

This chain joins TRBV5-5 and TRBJ1-1; D not certain. CDR3 length equals 14 residues. Germline V CDR1 and CDR2: SGHKS, YYEKEE (reference sequence). V was pared by 0 bases and J by 3 bases, with 9 bases between. The CDR3: CASSLAWADTEAFF. CDR3 bases: TGTGCCAGCAGCTTGGCCTGGGCAGACACTGAAGCTTTCTTT.

This sequence joins TRBV3-1 (or the pseudogene TRBV3-2) and TRBJ1-6, with 8 positions matching TRBD1. The ends lost 5 bases at V and 9 bases at J; junction bases unmatched: 9. The CDR3 is made up of 15 amino acids. The germline gives CDR1 LGHDT, CDR2 YNNKEL (reference sequence). The CDR3 bases are TGTGCCAGCAGCTTACGCCCAGGGGGCGGTTCACCCCTCCACTTT. Protein product: CASSLRPGGGSPLHF.

The chain joins TRBV9 to TRBJ1-2, with a tentative D call TRBD1 (5 bases). This CDR3 has 15 residues. The germline V and J ends were trimmed by 4 bases and 8 bases, with 21 bases remaining between them. Germline V gives CDR1 SGDLS, CDR2 YYNGEE. The CDR3 region has the DNA TGTGCCAGCAGCCCCACGGGTGGCAGGGCGGGGGGCTACACCTTC. It is translated as CASSPTGGRAGGYTF. The variable domain in full, completed from reference TRBV9 and TRBJ1-2, reads DSGVTQTPKHLITATGQRVTLRCSPRSGDLSVYWYQQSLDQGLQFLIQYYNGEERAKGNILERFSAQQFPDLHSELNLSSLELGDSALYFCASSPTGGRAGGYTFGSGTRLTVV.